This TCR beta chain was sequenced during a study of technical replicates of blood from a few donors. This CDR3 is 14 amino acids long. Germline V CDR1 and CDR2: MDHEN, SYDVKM. V gave up 7 bases and J gave up 3 bases, with 13 bases separating them. Clones were sequenced by immunoSEQ multiplex PCR, and TCRdb holds only the in-frame ones, with some missing. The data show roughly 80,000 clones, with about 94% seen just once and around 0.41% held by the top ten. V gene TRBV28 combines with J gene TRBJ1-5, with no clear D. The receptor was derived from a human donor in good health. The sample consisted of T cells isolated from PBMCs. In nucleotides, the CDR3 is TGTGCCAGCACCCCAGCGGGCTCCAATCAGCCCCAGCATTTT. Translation gives CASTPAGSNQPQHF.